The rows below give T cell receptor beta chains drawn from one sample of a study of TIL therapy for anti-PD-1-resistant metastatic lung cancer. Here immunoSEQ multiplex PCR was the method, and the copy in TCRdb shows in-frame clones only, minus some. The data show under 70,000 clones, roughly 84% seen once. The sample was blood, taken at baseline. The receptors derive from a person aged 25 to 80 with non-small cell lung cancer. Each CDR3 is given with its conserved first and last residue. A D gene is named only where the DNA matches it firmly.

>TRBV27|TRBJ2-1|TRBD1
CASKGDRGPFNEQFF
>TRBV30|TRBJ2-6|TRBD2
CAWSRGLAGGAGANVLTF
>TRBV9|TRBJ2-1|TRBD2
CASSVLSLAGLSYNEQFF
>TRBV9|TRBJ1-2|NA
CASSANYGYTF
>TRBV9|TRBJ2-5|NA
CASSARVLGGETQYF
>TRBV27|TRBJ2-7|TRBD2
CASSPGTSGYEQYF
>TRBV27|TRBJ1-4|NA
CASSLKSGGPFRKLFF
>TRBV12-2|TRBJ1-2|NA
CASRLPGQANYGYTF
>TRBV5-1|TRBJ1-1|NA
CASRRLGGDTEAFF
>TRBV28|TRBJ2-7|TRBD2
CASKASGSYEQYF
>TRBV13|TRBJ2-3|TRBD1
CASSLVRRGLGDTQYF
>TRBV18|TRBJ2-3|NA
CASSPRGVDTQYF
>TRBV3-1/TRBV3-2|TRBJ2-3|TRBD2
CASSLRLAGTDTQYF
>TRBV7-8|TRBJ1-4|TRBD1
CASSWDRGLGEKLFF
>TRBV7-6|TRBJ2-1|TRBD2
CASSPGTSGSYEQFF
>TRBV19|TRBJ2-1|NA
CASSERTIYNEQFF
>TRBV14|TRBJ2-3|TRBD2
CASSLSGGGTDTQYF
>TRBV18|TRBJ2-7|NA
CASSPPSSYEQYF
>TRBV6-2/TRBV6-3|TRBJ2-2|NA
CASSPGTAGELFF
>TRBV2|TRBJ1-1|NA
CATRPEDTEAFF
>TRBV6-6|TRBJ2-7|NA
CASRGPGEQYF
>TRBV7-3|TRBJ2-7|TRBD2
CASSLRLAGENEQYF
>TRBV6-5|TRBJ1-6|NA
CASSGSFNSPLHF
>TRBV18|TRBJ1-1|TRBD1
CASSPPGGQGLTEAFF
>TRBV28|TRBJ2-7|NA
CASSSSRDARYEQYF
>TRBV3-1/TRBV3-2|TRBJ2-7|NA
CASSLGASADEQYF
>TRBV12-3/TRBV12-4|TRBJ2-2|NA
CASSWGPGELFF
>TRBV19|TRBJ2-3|TRBD2
CASSIQRGPPTDTQYF
>TRBV6-5|TRBJ2-1|TRBD1
CASSYEGQAYNEQFF
>TRBV7-8|TRBJ1-5|NA
CASSLARGGSGNQPQHF
>TRBV30|TRBJ2-7|NA
CAWSDRYEQYF
>TRBV4-1|TRBJ2-4|TRBD2
CASSQGGTSGMISAKNIQYF
>TRBV5-6|TRBJ2-2|TRBD2
CASSGLAGGPGTGELFF
>TRBV10-3|TRBJ1-2|TRBD1
CAIGRSKGQGDGYTF
>TRBV28|TRBJ2-7|NA
CASSAPPRGSYEQYF
>TRBV18|TRBJ1-6|NA
CASSPTDSNSPLHF
>TRBV10-3|TRBJ2-1|TRBD2
CATKVGGPENEQFF
>TRBV25-1|TRBJ1-5|NA
CASSESGFNQPQHF
>TRBV27|TRBJ2-7|TRBD2
CASSPAGGLYEQYF
>TRBV2|TRBJ1-1|TRBD1
CASSTGEENTEAFF
>TRBV6-5|TRBJ2-1|NA
CASSYPRAPYNEQFF
>TRBV4-1|TRBJ2-2|TRBD2
CASSQDRTGTSGSRGGIGELFF
>TRBV5-1|TRBJ2-2|TRBD1
CASSSGQAPGELFF
>TRBV29-1|TRBJ2-3|TRBD2
CSVPPRGARGGSTDTQYF
>TRBV30|TRBJ1-5|NA
CAWSIAERQPQHF
>TRBV3-1/TRBV3-2|TRBJ1-1|NA
CASSQANRFMNTEAFF
>TRBV29-1|TRBJ2-1|TRBD2
CSVSGLAGGNNEQFF
>TRBV19|TRBJ2-7|TRBD2
CASSREGLTSYEQYF
>TRBV10-3|TRBJ1-1|TRBD1
CAISIGQGLIEAFF
>TRBV5-1|TRBJ1-1|NA
CASSPGGVTGAFF
>TRBV27|TRBJ1-2|NA
CASSPQQGGYTF
>TRBV19|TRBJ1-4|NA
CASSLGAATNEKLFF
>TRBV30|TRBJ1-2|TRBD1
CAWRYGTVLDEHGYTF
>TRBV9|TRBJ2-7|NA
CASSVAPGTYEQYF
>TRBV18|TRBJ2-3|NA
CASSPPVRGFDPDTQYF